The 23 T cell receptor beta chains listed next were all sequenced from one sample in a study of blood T cell repertoires in COVID-19. Profiled with immunoSEQ multiplex PCR; TCRdb holds only in-frame clones, not every one. The sample has about 370,000 clones, roughly nine tenths seen once. Sequenced input: PBMCs or T cells enriched from blood (not recorded which). Receptors were obtained from a man aged 18-30 years who had recovered from COVID-19.

The chain recombines TRBV6-5 with TRBJ2-5, with D tentatively TRBD1 (5 bases). This CDR3 has 14 residues. Germline V gene sequence: CDR1 MNHEY, CDR2 SVGAGI. Trimming shortened V by 5 bases and J by 4 bases, and 14 bases separated the two germline ends. The CDR3 region is CASSRQGIGETQYF. The CDR3 DNA reads TGTGCCAGCAGTCGCCAGGGTATCGGAGAGACCCAGTACTTC.

This clone has only one observation. The genes are TRBV4-1 and TRBJ2-1; D is uncertain. The CDR3 extends over 14 amino acids. CDR1 MGHRA and CDR2 YSYEKL come from the germline V gene. Between the trimmed V and J ends, which lost 2 bases and 8 bases, there was a span of 13 bases. CDR3 bases: TGCGCCAGCAGCCAATTTGTGGCCGCCGATGAGCAGTTCTTC. Translation: CASSQFVAADEQFF.

This sequence joins TRBV28 and TRBJ2-1; no firm D call. The CDR3 is 11 amino acids. The germline V gene encodes CDR1 MDHEN and CDR2 SYDVKM. The V end was cut by 8 bases, the J end by 8 bases, with 10 bases between. The CDR3: CASPNGDEQFF. The CDR3 DNA sequence: TGTGCCAGCCCTAACGGAGATGAGCAGTTCTTC. Full variable domain (outside the CDR3, taken from reference TRBV28 and TRBJ2-1): DVKVTQSSRYLVKRTGEKVFLECVQDMDHENMFWYRQDPGLGLRLIYFSYDVKMKEKGDIPEGYSVSREKKERFSLILESASTNQTSMYLCASPNGDEQFFGPGTRLTVL.

The V call is TRBV4-1, the J call TRBJ2-3, with 7 bases identical to TRBD1. The CDR3 has 12 residues. V was pared by 6 bases and J by 9 bases, with 6 bases of the junction left unmatched. Germline CDR1 and CDR2: MGHRA and YSYEKL. CDR3 in DNA: TGCGCCAGCAGGAATCCACAGGGGACGCAGTATTTT. This encodes CASRNPQGTQYF.

This clone was counted a few times. V and J are TRBV28 and TRBJ2-7; no definite D call. Germline-derived CDR1 and CDR2 are MDHEN and SYDVKM. Between the trimmed V and J ends, which lost 6 bases and 3 bases, there was a span of 6 bases. This CDR3 has 11 residues. CDR3 sequence: CASRGDYEQYF. The CDR3 DNA follows: TGTGCCAGCAGGGGCGACTACGAGCAGTACTTC.

The V and J genes are TRBV28 and TRBJ2-6; D unresolved. CDR1 and CDR2 from the germline V gene are MDHEN and SYDVKM. This CDR3 is 15 amino acids long. V shed 5 bases and J shed 0 bases, with 8 bases lying between them. Here the CDR3 reads CASSLGDSGANVLTF. The CDR3 region has the DNA TGTGCCAGCAGTCTAGGCGACTCTGGGGCCAACGTCCTGACTTTC.

The CDR3 is CASSLRLAGTDTQYF. The CDR3 DNA reads TGTGCCAGCAGCTTGCGGCTAGCGGGGACAGATACGCAGTATTTT. This rearrangement joins TRBV5-5 to TRBJ2-3, with 9 bases aligning to TRBD2. The CDR3 consists of 15 residues. The germline CDR1 and CDR2 sequences are SGHKS and YYEKEE (reference sequence). After removal of 1 base from V and 3 bases from J, the junction contained 3 bases not matched to a gene.

The rearrangement joins TRBV19 to TRBJ2-7; 7 bases are a match to TRBD1. This CDR3 contains 13 residues. J gave up 3 bases and V 8 bases, and 7 bases lay outside the gene matches. Germline V gene sequence: CDR1 LNHDA, CDR2 SQIVND (reference sequence). In nucleotides, the CDR3 is TGTGCCAGTTCCCGGGACAGCATCTACGAGCAGTACTTC. This codes for CASSRDSIYEQYF.

The chain carries TRBV5-5 and TRBJ1-2; unclear D gene. This CDR3 contains 13 residues. Trimming pared 0 bases from V and 1 base from J, leaving 4 bases between. CDR1 is SGHKS, CDR2 YYEKEE, per germline (reference sequence). As DNA, the CDR3 is TGTGCCAGCAGCTTGGACAGTAACTATGGCTACACCTTC. This encodes CASSLDSNYGYTF.

This chain uses TRBV9 with TRBJ1-2, with D possibly TRBD1 on 5 matching bases. The CDR3 contains 13 residues. Germline loops: CDR1 SGDLS, CDR2 YYNGEE. Trimming pared 0 bases from V and 7 bases from J, leaving 10 bases between. As DNA, the CDR3 is TGTGCCAGCAGCGTAGACGCTAGGGGTGGCTACACCTTC. Protein product: CASSVDARGGYTF.

The chain carries TRBV5-1 and TRBJ2-2, with D maybe TRBD2 (6 bases). CDR1 and CDR2 (germline): SGHRS, YFSETQ. The CDR3 is 15 residues long. V was cut by 3 bases and J by 4 bases, with 13 bases left in between. The CDR3 DNA sequence: TGCGCCAGCAGCTCCGGGACTGCCGGCACCGGGGAGCTGTTTTTT. Encoded protein: CASSSGTAGTGELFF.

The chain joins TRBV7-3 to TRBJ2-6, with D possibly TRBD1 on 5 matching bases. V was shortened by 2 bases and J by 4 bases, with 12 bases between the two germline ends. The germline CDR1 and CDR2 sequences are SGHTA and FQGTGA. The CDR3 loop spans 16 amino acids. CDR3 sequence (DNA): TGTGCCAGCAGCTTAGTAGGGGCTGAGGGGGCCAACGTCCTGACTTTC. Its translation: CASSLVGAEGANVLTF.

The J gene is TRBJ2-6, the V gene TRBV21-1; TRBD1 reflects the table's D call only, with no check against the DNA. TRBV21-1 is deemed a pseudogene. This CDR3 spans 18 amino acids. The CDR3 sequence is CASSKRNRGTSGANVLTF. In nucleotides, the CDR3 is TGTGCCAGCAGCAAAAGAAACAGGGGGACATCTGGGGCCAACGTCCTGACTTTC.

The chain recombines TRBV6-5 with TRBJ2-1, with TRBD1 matching 8 bases. The CDR3 consists of 14 residues. V lost 5 bases to trimming and J lost 9 bases; unmatched junction nucleotides: 9. Germline values: CDR1 MNHEY, CDR2 SVGAGI. The CDR3 DNA is TGTGCCAGCAGTCCGGGACAGGCCCGGTCTGAGCAGTTCTTC. Translated, it gives CASSPGQARSEQFF.

The genes are TRBV28 and TRBJ1-2, with TRBD1 identical over 9 bases. CDR3 length: 15 residues. Trimming took 8 bases from V and 4 from J; bases not matched to a gene: 11. The V gene's germline CDR1 is MDHEN and CDR2 SYDVKM. CDR3: CASQGQGSVTYGYTF. In DNA, the CDR3 is TGTGCCAGCCAGGGACAGGGTAGTGTTACCTATGGCTACACCTTC.

The chain joins TRBV4-2 to TRBJ2-3; possible D gene TRBD1, 5 bases. The CDR3 sequence is 16 residues long. V was cut by 0 bases and J by 0 bases, with 10 bases left in between. CDR1 and CDR2 (germline): LGHNA, YNFKEQ. The CDR3 reads CASSQDRTTSTDTQYF. In DNA, the CDR3 is TGTGCCAGCAGCCAAGACCGGACAACTAGCACAGATACGCAGTATTTT.

This clone showed up just a few times. V and J are TRBV20-1 and TRBJ1-2; D is ambiguous. The V and J ends lost 3 bases and 4 bases respectively, with 12 bases between them. CDR1 and CDR2 from the germline V gene are DFQATT and SNEGSKA (reference sequence). This CDR3 comprises 13 residues. CDR3 coding DNA: TGCAGTGCTAGTTCTCCGGGGATCTATGGCTACACCTTC. It yields the protein CSASSPGIYGYTF.

The genes are TRBV29-1 and TRBJ1-1, with D possibly matching TRBD1 (6 bases). Per the germline V gene, CDR1 is SQVTM and CDR2 is ANQGSEA. The CDR3 has 15 residues. V lost 0 bases to trimming and J lost 1 base, with 12 bases between them. The CDR3 sequence: CSVEDQGSSNTEAFF. As DNA, the CDR3 is TGCAGCGTTGAAGATCAGGGGTCCTCGAACACTGAAGCTTTCTTT.

V gene TRBV12-1 combines with J gene TRBJ1-2; no DNA check was done on the table's D call, TRBD1. TRBV12-1 is designated a pseudogene. The CDR3 length is 16 residues. CDR3 in amino acids: CASSFATGPANYGYTF. The CDR3 DNA reads TGTGCCAGCAGCTTTGCGACAGGGCCAGCTAACTATGGCTACACCTTC.

The chain couples TRBV24-1 to TRBJ2-2; D uncertain. Deletions cut 1 base from V and 3 bases from J, with 8 bases between. Germline lookup yields CDR1 KGHDR and CDR2 SFDVKD. The length of the CDR3 is 15 residues. The CDR3 DNA is TGTGCCACCAGTGATTTCAGCCGGGACACCGGGGAGCTGTTTTTT. Translated: CATSDFSRDTGELFF.

The J gene is TRBJ1-1, the V gene TRBV4-1, with D perhaps matching TRBD1 (6 bases). Germline-derived CDR1 and CDR2 are MGHRA and YSYEKL. V lost 2 bases to trimming and J lost 1 base, with 11 bases between them. The CDR3 runs to 15 residues. This CDR3 is CASSQPGTKNTEAFF. The CDR3 nucleotides are TGCGCCAGCAGCCAACCCGGGACAAAGAACACTGAAGCTTTCTTT.

The chain employs TRBV6-5 and TRBJ1-1; D possibly corresponds to TRBD1 (5 bases). The CDR3 runs to 14 residues. The ends were cut back, 5 bases at V and 1 base at J, with 11 bases in the middle. Germline V gene sequence: CDR1 MNHEY, CDR2 SVGAGI. The CDR3 loop reads CASSPTDRNTEAFF. CDR3 coding DNA: TGTGCCAGCAGTCCGACTGACAGGAACACTGAAGCTTTCTTT.

The chain employs TRBV5-1 and TRBJ2-7; weak D call: TRBD1 (6 bases). V lost 4 bases and J 3 bases, leaving 17 bases between the germline ends. CDR3 length: 15 amino acids. Germline CDR1 reads SGHRS; CDR2 reads YFSETQ. The CDR3 DNA reads TGCGCCAGCAGCGATACAGGGAGAGGGGTCTACGAGCAGTACTTC. Translation: CASSDTGRGVYEQYF.